This T cell receptor beta chain was documented in a study of cytomegalovirus exposure and HLA in healthy donors. This PCR relied on a set of 60 Vbeta primers and 13 Jbeta primers. Generated by immunoSEQ multiplex PCR, the TCRdb table keeps only in-frame clones and is missing some. The sample totals about 200,000 clones. Turning to this clone: Its cognate antigen is unknown.

CDR3 length equals 13 residues. The germline CDR1 and CDR2 sequences are SGHNT and YENEEA. V lost 2 bases and J 8 bases, leaving 12 bases between the germline ends. Overall study results and limits: For presence/absence analyses, sequencing depth was assumed to be roughly uniform across donors. Previously analyzed data showed that most TCR beta V segments were productive at a frequency of about 90% or about 30%.

The V and J genes are TRBV11-3 and TRBJ1-1; weak D call: TRBD1 (5 bases). Sequenced sample: PBMCs. This receptor was taken from a man under 40 in good health and CMV-seronegative. CDR3 amino acids: CASSLSRVREAFF. DNA of the CDR3: TGTGCCAGCAGCTTAAGCAGGGTCAGGGAAGCTTTCTTT.